These 27 T cell receptor beta chains were all obtained from the same sample, sequenced in a study of blood T cells in healthy people across ages. Combining a sample-barcoded 5' primer with a J-beta primer mix, a second PCR ran for roughly 6 to 11 cycles. In TCRdb, the 5' RACE reads were re-called with MiXCR into one record per CDR3 protein. The sample shows about 780,000 distinct CDR3 sequences, about 45% of them seen only once. Sequencing was carried out using blood. Source of these receptors: an elderly man in good health.

V is TRBV27 and J is TRBJ2-3; D is tentatively TRBD1 or TRBD2 (5 bases each). This CDR3 region has 14 residues. CDR1 is MNHEY, CDR2 SMNVEV, per germline (reference sequence). V was cut by 3 bases and J by 8 bases, with 15 bases left in between. CDR3 nucleotide sequence: TGTGCCAGCAGTTTTAGAGGGGTCCAGGGTACGCAGTATTTT. As protein: CASSFRGVQGTQYF.

The rearrangement joins TRBV3-1 to TRBJ2-1, with D possibly matching TRBD2 (5 bases). CDR3 length: 15 amino acids. The germline V gene encodes CDR1 LGHDT and CDR2 YNNKEL (reference sequence). Trimming took 1 base from V and 3 from J, leaving 10 bases between them. The CDR3 region has the DNA TGTGCCAGCAGCCAAGGGGCTAGCATCTACAATGAGCAGTTCTTC. The encoded protein is CASSQGASIYNEQFF.

This clonotype appeared once. A much larger clone differs by one base, so this may be a read error. V is TRBV12-3 or TRBV12-4 and J is TRBJ2-1; D gene unclear. This CDR3 comprises 16 residues. In DNA form, the CDR3 reads TGTGCCAGCAGCCCTACTGGAGATAGCTCCTTCAATGAGCAGTTCTTC. This gives the protein CASSPTGDSSFNEQFF.

This clonotype turned up a few times. The chain has TRBV27 and TRBJ1-5; D is unclear. This CDR3 has 15 amino acids. Trimming left V 0 bases short and J 3 bases short, with 9 bases between. The germline V gene has CDR1 MNHEY and CDR2 SMNVEV (reference sequence). CDR3 nucleotide sequence: TGTGCCAGCAGTTTATCCCGAGGGTACAATCAGCCCCAGCATTTT. Protein sequence: CASSLSRGYNQPQHF.

This clonotype occurred many times. This rearrangement joins TRBV7-2 to TRBJ2-6; no firm D call. Trimming took 1 base from V and 6 from J, leaving 10 bases between them. CDR1 is SGHTA, CDR2 FQGNSA, per germline. This CDR3 has 15 residues. This CDR3 reads CASSLVVTKANVLTF. In DNA form, the CDR3 reads TGTGCCAGCAGCTTAGTAGTTACCAAGGCCAACGTCCTGACTTTC.

This chain uses TRBV5-4 with TRBJ2-5, with D possibly matching TRBD2 (5 bases). The DNA end is more similar to TRBJ2-1, so the J call may be wrong. Germline V lookup: CDR1 SGHNT, CDR2 YYREEE (reference sequence). The CDR3 has 13 residues. CDR3 sequence (DNA): TGTGCCAGCAGCTTTACGGGAAAAGAGACCCAGTTCTTC. Translating gives CASSFTGKETQFF.

This clonotype was recorded at least ten times. The J gene is TRBJ2-1, the V gene TRBV5-5; the D gene is possibly TRBD2 (6 bases). CDR1 and CDR2 (germline): SGHKS, YYEKEE (reference sequence). V was trimmed by 2 bases and J by 12 bases, leaving 9 bases between them. This CDR3 is 11 amino acids long. The CDR3 reads CASSFAEGQFF. The CDR3 DNA reads TGTGCCAGCAGCTTCGCGGAGGGGCAGTTCTTC.

This clonotype was counted a few times. V gene TRBV27 combines with J gene TRBJ1-1; the D gene is possibly TRBD1 (5 bases). Germline CDR1 reads MNHEY; CDR2 reads SMNVEV (reference sequence). V was trimmed by 2 bases and J by 1 base, leaving 17 bases between them. The CDR3 consists of 17 residues. The CDR3 coding sequence is TGTGCCAGCAGTTTACAAGGCCGGGCAGGGCCGAACACTGAAGCTTTCTTT. Translating it yields CASSLQGRAGPNTEAFF.

This clonotype was counted many times. The CDR3 here is CSARGGGTETQYF. The DNA for the CDR3 is TGCAGTGCTAGAGGGGGGGGGACAGAGACCCAGTACTTC. The V gene is TRBV20-1, the J gene TRBJ2-5; 7 bases match TRBD2. V was clipped by 1 base and J by 4 bases; unmatched bases: 3. The CDR3 is made up of 13 amino acids. Looked up from germline, CDR1 is DFQATT and CDR2 is SNEGSKA (reference sequence).

The table lists this clonotype with many counts. This chain connects TRBV20-1 to TRBJ2-7; the D gene is possibly TRBD1 (6 bases). This CDR3 has 15 residues. Trimming pared 0 bases from V and 5 bases from J, leaving 17 bases between. Germline V gives CDR1 DFQATT, CDR2 SNEGSKA (reference sequence). The CDR3 DNA follows: TGCAGTGCTAGAGATCATCGGCAGGGGAACCACGAGCAGTACTTC. Protein product: CSARDHRQGNHEQYF.

The chain recombines TRBV28 with TRBJ1-3; a weak D match, TRBD1 (6 bases). Germline values: CDR1 MDHEN, CDR2 SYDVKM. This CDR3 region has 16 residues. V dropped 1 base and J dropped 2 bases, with 12 bases sitting between them. Here the CDR3 DNA reads TGTGCCAGCAGTTTATTCCCCACAGGGACTGGAAACACCATATATTTT. Amino acids: CASSLFPTGTGNTIYF. Together with reference TRBV28 and TRBJ1-3, the CDR3 gives the full variable domain: DVKVTQSSRYLVKRTGEKVFLECVQDMDHENMFWYRQDPGLGLRLIYFSYDVKMKEKGDIPEGYSVSREKKERFSLILESASTNQTSMYLCASSLFPTGTGNTIYFGEGSWLTVV.

The chain has TRBV13 and TRBJ2-2, with 8 bases that match TRBD2. V gave up 5 bases and J gave up 3 bases; unmatched junction bases: 11. The CDR3 has 17 amino acids. Looked up from germline, CDR1 is PRHDT and CDR2 is FYEKMQ (reference sequence). CDR3 amino acids: CASSLTGIAGHTGELFF. The CDR3, as DNA: TGTGCCAGCAGCCTAACGGGGATAGCGGGACACACCGGGGAGCTGTTTTTT.

This chain joins TRBV15 and TRBJ1-4, with 11 nucleotides matching TRBD1. Germline CDR1 is LNHNV and CDR2 is YYDKDF (reference sequence). The CDR3 is made up of 14 amino acids. V trimming: 5 bases; J trimming: 8 bases; junction bases outside the gene matches: 4. The CDR3 DNA reads as TGTGCCACCAGCGGGGGACAGGGGGAGGAAAAACTGTTTTTT. Encoded protein: CATSGGQGEEKLFF. Supplemented by reference TRBV15 and TRBJ1-4, the full variable domain reads DAMVIQNPRYQVTQFGKPVTLSCSQTLNHNVMYWYQQKSSQAPKLLFHYYDKDFNNEADTPDNFQSRRPNTSFCFLDIRSPGLGDTAMYLCATSGGQGEEKLFFGSGTQLSVL.

Here the CDR3 reads CASSKTGTSGISEQFF. CDR3 coding DNA: TGTGCCAGCAGCAAAACCGGGACTAGCGGGATTAGTGAGCAGTTCTTC. The gene calls are TRBV2 and TRBJ2-1; 13 bases map to TRBD2. Trimming took 6 bases from V and 9 from J; bases not matched to a gene: 11. Looked up from germline, CDR1 is SNHLY and CDR2 is FYNNEI. The CDR3 length is 16 residues.

This clonotype appeared many times. The chain uses TRBV24-1 and TRBJ2-3, with unresolved D. V was clipped by 1 base and J by 0 bases, with 10 bases between them. Per germline, CDR1 KGHDR and CDR2 SFDVKD. This CDR3 spans 16 amino acids. This CDR3 reads CATSDLLGTSTDTQYF. The DNA of the CDR3 is TGTGCCACCAGTGATTTACTTGGCACTAGCACAGATACGCAGTATTTT.

The J gene is TRBJ2-1, the V gene TRBV7-2; 8 bases are a match to TRBD1. This CDR3 has 15 amino acids. The germline V gene encodes CDR1 SGHTA and CDR2 FQGNSA. The V and J ends lost 3 bases and 9 bases, in that order; junction bases with no gene match: 10. The CDR3 DNA is TGTGCCAGCAGCTTGCGAAGCAGGGGGCAGGCTGAGCAGTTCTTC. Translated, it gives CASSLRSRGQAEQFF.

The chain is built from TRBV29-1 and TRBJ2-2; tentatively, D is TRBD2 (6 bases). Germline CDR1 reads SQVTM; CDR2 reads ANQGSEA. V lost 3 bases and J lost 5, with 13 bases in between. The CDR3 spans 14 residues. The CDR3, as DNA: TGCAGCGTTGATAGTAGCGGAGATACCGGGGAGCTGTTTTTT. Translation gives CSVDSSGDTGELFF.

The chain employs TRBV12-3 or TRBV12-4 and TRBJ2-3; no clear D gene. The CDR3 covers 12 residues. V was pared by 6 bases and J by 3 bases, with 7 bases between. In DNA form, the CDR3 reads TGTGCCAGCAGATTCGTGACAGATACGCAGTATTTT. This codes for CASRFVTDTQYF.

The chain links TRBV5-4 to TRBJ1-2, with 8 bases matching TRBD1. CDR3 length equals 14 residues. Germline trimming cut 5 bases from V and 4 bases from J; bases unmatched to any gene: 7. The V gene's germline CDR1 is SGHNT and CDR2 YYREEE (reference sequence). CDR3 coding DNA: TGTGCCAGCAGTGCCGGGACAGGCCCCTATGGCTACACCTTC. The encoded protein is CASSAGTGPYGYTF.

In its sample, this clonotype was seen a few times. This chain joins TRBV7-3 and TRBJ2-3; TRBD1 or TRBD2 may be the D gene (7 bases each). Germline CDR1 SGHTA, CDR2 FQGTGA. This CDR3 comprises 17 residues. V was clipped by 2 bases and J by 6 bases, with 21 bases between them. The CDR3 here is CASSLEAAGPTGDTQYF. The CDR3 region has the DNA TGTGCCAGCAGCTTAGAGGCAGCGGGGCCGACAGGGGATACGCAGTATTTT.

Worth noting for this clonotype: The junction departs from the called germline gene at one end, perhaps through a read error. V and J are TRBV2 and TRBJ2-4; D may correspond to TRBD1 or TRBD2 (5 bases each). Gene TRBJ2-7 matches the end of the DNA better, so the J call may be wrong. The CDR3 length is 13 residues. CDR1 and CDR2 (germline): SNHLY, FYNNEI. The CDR3 DNA sequence: TGTACCAGCAGTGAGGGGCAGGGCTACGAGCAGTACTTC. Protein: CTSSEGQGYEQYF.

The chain combines TRBV3-1 with TRBJ2-1, with 11 bases identical to TRBD2. V was pared by 4 bases and J by 6 bases, with 11 bases of the junction left unmatched. Germline V CDR1 and CDR2: LGHDT, YNNKEL (reference sequence). CDR3 length equals 17 residues. The chain's CDR3 is CASSPTRVAGGSNEQFF. CDR3 nucleotides: TGTGCCAGCAGCCCTACGAGAGTAGCGGGGGGGTCCAATGAGCAGTTCTTC.

The V and J genes are TRBV5-4 and TRBJ2-1, with TRBD1 matching over 8 bases. Germline CDR1 SGHNT, CDR2 YYREEE (reference sequence). Trimming removed 2 bases from V and 8 bases from J; junction bases left unmatched: 12. This CDR3 region has 16 residues. The DNA for the CDR3 is TGTGCCAGCAGCTTAATCCGGACAGGGTCTATCGATGAGCAGTTCTTC. Translation: CASSLIRTGSIDEQFF.

This clonotype was seen only a few times. The chain links TRBV7-2 to TRBJ2-3, with 10 bases identical to TRBD2. Germline lookup yields CDR1 SGHTA and CDR2 FQGNSA. The CDR3 is made up of 15 amino acids. V shed 5 bases and J 5 bases; nucleotides not matched to a gene: 7. The CDR3 DNA reads TGTGCCAGCAGCCCTCTAGCGGGAGAGATAGATACGCAGTATTTT. It yields the protein CASSPLAGEIDTQYF.

CDR3 bases: TGTGCCAGCAGCTTGGCGGCACAGGGTGAGAGCAATCAGCCCCAGCATTTT. This sequence encodes CASSLAAQGESNQPQHF. J is TRBJ1-5 and V is TRBV5-6, with D possibly matching TRBD1 (6 bases). Trimming removed 0 bases from V and 1 base from J, with 14 bases in between. In germline, CDR1 is SGHDT, CDR2 YYEEEE. The CDR3 runs to 17 residues. Variable domain in full (rest from reference TRBV5-6 and TRBJ1-5): DAGVTQSPTHLIKTRGQQVTLRCSPKSGHDTVSWYQQALGQGPQFIFQYYEEEERQRGNFPDRFSGHQFPNYSSELNVNALLLGDSALYLCASSLAAQGESNQPQHFGDGTRLSIL.

The rearrangement links TRBV7-9 to TRBJ2-5; 10 bases agree with TRBD1. Trimming took 10 bases from V and 5 from J; bases not matched to a gene: 16. CDR3 length equals 16 residues. Germline V gene lookup returns CDR1 SEHNR and CDR2 FQNEAQ (reference sequence). The DNA for the CDR3 is TGTGCCACCAGTGACATTGGACAGGGGGTGGAGGAGACCCAGTACTTC. Encoded protein: CATSDIGQGVEETQYF.

The genes are TRBV20-1 and TRBJ2-5, with D possibly TRBD1 on 6 matching bases. The CDR3 consists of 12 residues. V shed 5 bases and J shed 11 bases, with 18 bases lying between them. Germline V gene sequence: CDR1 DFQATT, CDR2 SNEGSKA (reference sequence). The CDR3 protein is CSALLTGYEQYF. In nucleotides, the CDR3 is TGCAGTGCTCTACTTACAGGGTATGAGCAGTACTTC.